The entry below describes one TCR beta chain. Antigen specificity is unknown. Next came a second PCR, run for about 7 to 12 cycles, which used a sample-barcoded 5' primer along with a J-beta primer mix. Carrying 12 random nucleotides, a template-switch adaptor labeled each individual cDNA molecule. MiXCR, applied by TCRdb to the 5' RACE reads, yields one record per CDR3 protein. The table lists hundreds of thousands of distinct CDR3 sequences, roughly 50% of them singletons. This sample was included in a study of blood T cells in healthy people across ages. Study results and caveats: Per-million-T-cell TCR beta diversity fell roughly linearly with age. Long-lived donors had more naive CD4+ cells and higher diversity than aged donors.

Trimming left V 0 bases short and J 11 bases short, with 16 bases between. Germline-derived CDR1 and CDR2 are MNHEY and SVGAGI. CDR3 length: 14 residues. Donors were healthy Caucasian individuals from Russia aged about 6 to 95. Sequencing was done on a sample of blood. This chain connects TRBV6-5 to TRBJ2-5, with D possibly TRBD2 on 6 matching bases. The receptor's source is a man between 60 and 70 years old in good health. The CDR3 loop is CASSYSRGSGEQYF. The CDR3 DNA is TGTGCCAGCAGTTACTCGAGGGGCTCGGGAGAGCAGTACTTC.